These T cell receptor beta chains were read from a single sample in a study of technical replicates of blood from a few donors. Assay used: immunoSEQ multiplex PCR; TCRdb lists only in-frame clones, some missing. Of tens of thousands of clones in the sample, around nine tenths were seen once. Sample: T cells isolated from PBMCs. The receptors were gathered from a human donor in good health. CDR3s include the opening cysteine and the closing phenylalanine or tryptophan. The order of the fields is clone size, V gene, J gene, CDR3 length, D gene, CDR3 DNA, CDR3 protein. D genes are given only for firm matches. Clone size is given for some rows only: seen once, a few or many times, or a class if the clone is expanded.

clone size: NA; V gene: TRBV7-2; J gene: TRBJ2-2; CDR3 length: 15; D gene: TRBD2; CDR3 DNA: TGTGCCAGCCGACTAGCGGGAGCCCAAACCGGGGAGCTGTTTTTT; CDR3 protein: CASRLAGAQTGELFF
clone size: NA; V gene: TRBV11-2; J gene: TRBJ2-2; CDR3 length: 12; D gene: NA; CDR3 DNA: TGTGCCAGCAGCTTACTCTTACAGGAGCTGTTTTTT; CDR3 protein: CASSLLLQELFF
clone size: once; V gene: TRBV7-7; J gene: TRBJ1-2; CDR3 length: 13; D gene: NA; CDR3 DNA: TGTGCTAGCAGCTTACCCGGGGGAGATGGCTACACCTTC; CDR3 protein: CASSLPGGDGYTF
clone size: NA; V gene: TRBV25-1; J gene: TRBJ2-3; CDR3 length: 12; D gene: NA; CDR3 DNA: TGTGCCAGCATAGCTCCGCTAGATACGCAGTATTTT; CDR3 protein: CASIAPLDTQYF
clone size: NA; V gene: TRBV7-2; J gene: TRBJ2-1; CDR3 length: 15; D gene: NA; CDR3 DNA: TGTGCCAGCAGCTTTATACGCAGCGCCTACAATGAGCAGTTCTTC; CDR3 protein: CASSFIRSAYNEQFF
clone size: NA; V gene: TRBV6-1; J gene: TRBJ2-3; CDR3 length: 15; D gene: TRBD2; CDR3 DNA: TGTGCCAGCACTTTAGCGGGAGGGGTCCCAGATACGCAGTATTTT; CDR3 protein: CASTLAGGVPDTQYF
clone size: NA; V gene: TRBV19; J gene: TRBJ1-5; CDR3 length: 20; D gene: TRBD1; CDR3 DNA: TGTGCCAGTAGTCTCTTGCTTTGGACAGGGGGATCATGGAGCAATCAGCCCCAGCATTTT; CDR3 protein: CASSLLLWTGGSWSNQPQHF
clone size: once; V gene: TRBV11-2; J gene: TRBJ1-2; CDR3 length: 18; D gene: TRBD1; CDR3 DNA: TGTGCCAGCAGCTCCGTGACAGGGACGGGTTTGGCTGTTCATGGCTACACCTTC; CDR3 protein: CASSSVTGTGLAVHGYTF
clone size: NA; V gene: TRBV20-1; J gene: TRBJ2-7; CDR3 length: 11; D gene: NA; CDR3 DNA: TGCAGTGCTATTGGGGAGTTCGAGCAGTACTTC; CDR3 protein: CSAIGEFEQYF
clone size: NA; V gene: TRBV10-3; J gene: TRBJ2-1; CDR3 length: 15; D gene: TRBD2; CDR3 DNA: TGTGCCATCAGTGAGTCGGCTAGCGGGAAGATTGAGCAGTTCTTC; CDR3 protein: CAISESASGKIEQFF
clone size: NA; V gene: TRBV7-2; J gene: TRBJ1-5; CDR3 length: 16; D gene: TRBD1; CDR3 DNA: TGTGCCAGCAGCTCCTATACAGGGGCGAGCAATCAGCCCCAGCATTTT; CDR3 protein: CASSSYTGASNQPQHF
clone size: NA; V gene: TRBV7-2; J gene: TRBJ2-7; CDR3 length: 15; D gene: NA; CDR3 DNA: TGTGCCAGCAGCTTAAGACAGACATGGGCCTACGAGCAGTACTTC; CDR3 protein: CASSLRQTWAYEQYF
clone size: once; V gene: TRBV5-4; J gene: TRBJ2-3; CDR3 length: 15; D gene: TRBD2; CDR3 DNA: TGTGCCAGCAGCTCCGGACTAGCGGGTACAGATACGCAGTATTTT; CDR3 protein: CASSSGLAGTDTQYF
clone size: NA; V gene: TRBV19; J gene: TRBJ1-1; CDR3 length: 16; D gene: TRBD1; CDR3 DNA: TGTGCCAGTAGCCCCCTCCCGGGACAGAGAAACACTGAAGCTTTCTTT; CDR3 protein: CASSPLPGQRNTEAFF
clone size: NA; V gene: TRBV6-1; J gene: TRBJ2-5; CDR3 length: 12; D gene: NA; CDR3 DNA: TGTGCCAGCAGTGAAGTTGGTAGTTCCCAGTACTTC; CDR3 protein: CASSEVGSSQYF
clone size: NA; V gene: TRBV27; J gene: TRBJ1-2; CDR3 length: 13; D gene: NA; CDR3 DNA: TGTGCCAGCAGTTTAAAGGGGTTCTATGGCTACACCTTC; CDR3 protein: CASSLKGFYGYTF
clone size: NA; V gene: TRBV11-3; J gene: TRBJ2-5; CDR3 length: 15; D gene: NA; CDR3 DNA: TGTGCCAGCAGCTTGCCGCTGGGGCACAGGGAGACCCAGTACTTC; CDR3 protein: CASSLPLGHRETQYF
clone size: few; V gene: TRBV27; J gene: TRBJ2-7; CDR3 length: 12; D gene: TRBD1; CDR3 DNA: TGTGCCAGCAGTTTGACAGGGCAAGAGCAGTACTTC; CDR3 protein: CASSLTGQEQYF
clone size: NA; V gene: TRBV5-6; J gene: TRBJ2-7; CDR3 length: 12; D gene: TRBD2; CDR3 DNA: TGTGCCAGCACCCTAGCGGGAGTCGAGCAGTACTTC; CDR3 protein: CASTLAGVEQYF
clone size: NA; V gene: TRBV7-3; J gene: TRBJ2-7; CDR3 length: 15; D gene: NA; CDR3 DNA: TGTGCCAGCAGCTTAGAGGCCGGCCCTTACTACGAGCAGTACTTC; CDR3 protein: CASSLEAGPYYEQYF
clone size: NA; V gene: TRBV15; J gene: TRBJ2-7; CDR3 length: 18; D gene: TRBD2; CDR3 DNA: TGTGCCACCAGCAGACCGTACAGACTAGCGGGAGTCCTCTACGAGCAGTACTTC; CDR3 protein: CATSRPYRLAGVLYEQYF
clone size: NA; V gene: TRBV2; J gene: TRBJ2-7; CDR3 length: 15; D gene: TRBD2; CDR3 DNA: TGTGCCAGCAGTGAAGCGGCTAGCGGGAGTGCCGAGCAGTACTTC; CDR3 protein: CASSEAASGSAEQYF
clone size: NA; V gene: TRBV4-3; J gene: TRBJ2-7; CDR3 length: 14; D gene: NA; CDR3 DNA: TGCGCCAGCAGCCAAGGTAGCAGATCCTACGAGCAGTACTTC; CDR3 protein: CASSQGSRSYEQYF
clone size: NA; V gene: TRBV5-1; J gene: TRBJ2-7; CDR3 length: 13; D gene: NA; CDR3 DNA: TGCGCCAGCAGCCCCCAGGGGCCCTACGAGCAGTACTTC; CDR3 protein: CASSPQGPYEQYF
clone size: NA; V gene: TRBV6-5; J gene: TRBJ1-5; CDR3 length: 13; D gene: NA; CDR3 DNA: TGTGCCAGCAGTTCAACGAGGTGGCAGCCCCAGCATTTT; CDR3 protein: CASSSTRWQPQHF
clone size: NA; V gene: TRBV5-5; J gene: TRBJ1-2; CDR3 length: 14; D gene: TRBD1; CDR3 DNA: TGTGCCAGCAGCTTTCAGGGGGCCTACTATGGCTACACCTTC; CDR3 protein: CASSFQGAYYGYTF
clone size: NA; V gene: TRBV2; J gene: TRBJ2-3; CDR3 length: 14; D gene: NA; CDR3 DNA: TGTGCCAGCAGTCTAGTAATATTCACAGATACGCAGTATTTT; CDR3 protein: CASSLVIFTDTQYF
clone size: NA; V gene: TRBV6-5; J gene: TRBJ1-2; CDR3 length: 13; D gene: TRBD1; CDR3 DNA: TGTGCCAGCAGTGTACGACAGGGGTATGGCTACACCTTC; CDR3 protein: CASSVRQGYGYTF
clone size: NA; V gene: TRBV7-3; J gene: TRBJ2-5; CDR3 length: 17; D gene: TRBD2; CDR3 DNA: TGTGCCAGCAGCTTAAGTGGGACTAGCGGGACCCAAGAGACCCAGTACTTC; CDR3 protein: CASSLSGTSGTQETQYF
clone size: NA; V gene: TRBV18; J gene: TRBJ1-1; CDR3 length: 14; D gene: TRBD1; CDR3 DNA: TGTGCCAGCTCGTCGACAGGGTTGAACACTGAAGCTTTCTTT; CDR3 protein: CASSSTGLNTEAFF
clone size: NA; V gene: TRBV7-2; J gene: TRBJ2-3; CDR3 length: 13; D gene: NA; CDR3 DNA: TGTGCCAGCAGCCCAAAGGCGGAAGATACGCAGTATTTT; CDR3 protein: CASSPKAEDTQYF
clone size: NA; V gene: TRBV11-1; J gene: TRBJ2-7; CDR3 length: 15; D gene: NA; CDR3 DNA: TGTGCCAGCAGCCGAAATCAGGGTTTTTTTAGGGAGCAGTACTTC; CDR3 protein: CASSRNQGFFREQYF
clone size: NA; V gene: TRBV6-6; J gene: TRBJ2-1; CDR3 length: 14; D gene: TRBD2; CDR3 DNA: TGTGCCAGCTCCGGGGGGGCCAGGTGGAATGAGCAGTTCTTC; CDR3 protein: CASSGGARWNEQFF
clone size: NA; V gene: TRBV4-3; J gene: TRBJ2-7; CDR3 length: 16; D gene: TRBD1; CDR3 DNA: TGCGCCAGCAGCCAAGGAACAGGGGGCCTTCCCTACGAGCAGTACTTC; CDR3 protein: CASSQGTGGLPYEQYF
clone size: NA; V gene: TRBV9; J gene: TRBJ2-2; CDR3 length: 16; D gene: TRBD2; CDR3 DNA: TGTGCCAGCAGCGAACGACTAGCGGGGATCGGCGGGGAGCTGTTTTTT; CDR3 protein: CASSERLAGIGGELFF
clone size: NA; V gene: TRBV25-1; J gene: TRBJ1-1; CDR3 length: 16; D gene: NA; CDR3 DNA: TGTGCCAGCAGTGAGTCTCGGGGTCGGGGGAACACTGAAGCTTTCTTT; CDR3 protein: CASSESRGRGNTEAFF
clone size: NA; V gene: TRBV13; J gene: TRBJ1-3; CDR3 length: 16; D gene: NA; CDR3 DNA: TGTGCCAGCAGCTTAGGACAAACTAACTCTGGAAACACCATATATTTT; CDR3 protein: CASSLGQTNSGNTIYF
clone size: NA; V gene: TRBV7-9; J gene: TRBJ1-2; CDR3 length: 16; D gene: NA; CDR3 DNA: TGTGCCAGCAGCTTACTATCGGGATCAAATGGCTATGGCTACACCTTC; CDR3 protein: CASSLLSGSNGYGYTF
clone size: few; V gene: TRBV2; J gene: TRBJ1-1; CDR3 length: 13; D gene: TRBD1; CDR3 DNA: TGTGCCAGCAGTCTCGCCGGGACAGGGCGGGCTTTCTTT; CDR3 protein: CASSLAGTGRAFF
clone size: NA; V gene: TRBV7-8; J gene: TRBJ2-2; CDR3 length: 16; D gene: TRBD2; CDR3 DNA: TGTGCCAGCAAGGGGTCTAGCGGGAGTTCTTCAGGGGAGCTGTTTTTT; CDR3 protein: CASKGSSGSSSGELFF
clone size: NA; V gene: TRBV7-9; J gene: TRBJ2-3; CDR3 length: 17; D gene: NA; CDR3 DNA: TGTGCCAGCAGCTTACTTCCCCTGGGACTTATGATAGATACGCAGTATTTT; CDR3 protein: CASSLLPLGLMIDTQYF
clone size: NA; V gene: TRBV19; J gene: TRBJ1-2; CDR3 length: 14; D gene: TRBD1; CDR3 DNA: TGTGCCAGTAGTACGGACAGGGTAGACTACGGCTACACCTTC; CDR3 protein: CASSTDRVDYGYTF
clone size: once; V gene: TRBV9; J gene: TRBJ2-1; CDR3 length: 16; D gene: TRBD2; CDR3 DNA: TGTGCCAGCAGCGGCCCGTTAGCGGGAGTATACAATGAGCAGTTCTTC; CDR3 protein: CASSGPLAGVYNEQFF
clone size: NA; V gene: TRBV28; J gene: TRBJ2-7; CDR3 length: 11; D gene: NA; CDR3 DNA: TGTGCCAGCAGTAACCGGAGGGAGCAGTACTTC; CDR3 protein: CASSNRREQYF
clone size: NA; V gene: TRBV6-5; J gene: TRBJ2-1; CDR3 length: 16; D gene: TRBD1; CDR3 DNA: TGTGCCAGCAGTTACAGGAAGGGGGCCCCCTACAATGAGCAGTTCTTC; CDR3 protein: CASSYRKGAPYNEQFF
clone size: NA; V gene: TRBV11-2; J gene: TRBJ2-5; CDR3 length: 16; D gene: TRBD2; CDR3 DNA: TGTGCCAGCAGCTTAGGACTAGCGGGAGAATTGCAGACCCAGTACTTC; CDR3 protein: CASSLGLAGELQTQYF
clone size: NA; V gene: TRBV6-5; J gene: TRBJ1-1; CDR3 length: 12; D gene: TRBD1; CDR3 DNA: TGTGCCAGCAGGTCGACAGGGATTGATGCTTTCTTT; CDR3 protein: CASRSTGIDAFF
clone size: NA; V gene: TRBV4-2; J gene: TRBJ2-3; CDR3 length: 19; D gene: TRBD2; CDR3 DNA: TGTGCCAGCAGCCCGACACGTTCCTTTCCGGGACTAGGACCAGATACGCAGTATTTT; CDR3 protein: CASSPTRSFPGLGPDTQYF
clone size: NA; V gene: TRBV6-5; J gene: TRBJ2-3; CDR3 length: 13; D gene: NA; CDR3 DNA: TGTGCCAGCAACAGGGGACTCACAGATACGCAGTATTTT; CDR3 protein: CASNRGLTDTQYF
clone size: NA; V gene: TRBV18; J gene: TRBJ2-5; CDR3 length: 15; D gene: NA; CDR3 DNA: TGTGCCAGCTCACCGCCGGGAGTTGGGGGAGAGACCCAGTACTTC; CDR3 protein: CASSPPGVGGETQYF
clone size: once; V gene: TRBV7-3; J gene: TRBJ2-7; CDR3 length: 15; D gene: NA; CDR3 DNA: TGTGCCAGCAGCCCCCGGGGGGGACAGATTTCCGAGCAGTACTTC; CDR3 protein: CASSPRGGQISEQYF
clone size: NA; V gene: TRBV7-7; J gene: TRBJ2-1; CDR3 length: 13; D gene: NA; CDR3 DNA: TGTGCCAGCAGCCAGGACAGAGACAATGAGCAGTTCTTC; CDR3 protein: CASSQDRDNEQFF
clone size: few; V gene: TRBV5-1; J gene: TRBJ1-1; CDR3 length: 13; D gene: NA; CDR3 DNA: TGCGCCAGCAGCTTTACCAGGGGTGGTGAAGCTTTCTTT; CDR3 protein: CASSFTRGGEAFF